This entry lists 2 T cell receptor beta chains sequenced from one sample in a study of response to subunit inactivated influenza vaccine. One entry per CDR3 protein results from TCRdb running MiXCR on the RT-PCR reads. The data show approximately 290,000 distinct CDR3 sequences, with about 20% seen just once and about a tenth held by the top ten. Sequences were derived from PBMCs from blood, sampled 21 months after vaccination. The receptors shown here come from a man between 50 and 69 years old who received an inactivated influenza vaccine.

The chain uses TRBV7-2 and TRBJ2-3; 9 bases line up with TRBD2. Germline CDR1 and CDR2: SGHTA and FQGNSA. The CDR3 is 15 residues long. Germline trimming cut 5 bases from V and 2 bases from J; bases unmatched to any gene: 5. The CDR3 region has the DNA TGTGCCAGCAGCCCCGTAGCGGGAGTCACAGATACGCAGTATTTT. Translated: CASSPVAGVTDTQYF. Together with reference TRBV7-2 and TRBJ2-3, the CDR3 gives the full variable domain: GAGVSQSPSNKVTEKGKDVELRCDPISGHTALYWYRQSLGQGLEFLIYFQGNSAPDKSGLPSDRFSAERTGGSVSTLTIQRTQQEDSAVYLCASSPVAGVTDTQYFGPGTRLTVL.

The V call is TRBV29-1, the J call TRBJ2-2; D is uncertain. Trimming took off 4 bases at V and 5 bases at J, with 8 bases between the two ends. Germline CDR1 reads SQVTM; CDR2 reads ANQGSEA. This CDR3 spans 12 amino acids. CDR3 amino acids: CSVAWGTGELFF. CDR3 DNA: TGCAGCGTTGCTTGGGGAACCGGGGAGCTGTTTTTT.